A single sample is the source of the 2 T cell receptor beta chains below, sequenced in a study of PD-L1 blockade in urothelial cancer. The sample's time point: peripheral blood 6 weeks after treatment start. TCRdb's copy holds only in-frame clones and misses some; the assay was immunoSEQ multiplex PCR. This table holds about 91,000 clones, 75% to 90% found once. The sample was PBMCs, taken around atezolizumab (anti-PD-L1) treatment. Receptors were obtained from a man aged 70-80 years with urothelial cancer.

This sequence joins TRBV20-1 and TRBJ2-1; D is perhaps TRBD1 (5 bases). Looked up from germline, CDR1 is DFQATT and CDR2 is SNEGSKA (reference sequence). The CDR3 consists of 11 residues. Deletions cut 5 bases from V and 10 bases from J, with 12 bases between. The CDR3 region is CSARADREQFF. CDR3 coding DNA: TGCAGTGCTCGAGCCGACAGAGAGCAGTTCTTC.

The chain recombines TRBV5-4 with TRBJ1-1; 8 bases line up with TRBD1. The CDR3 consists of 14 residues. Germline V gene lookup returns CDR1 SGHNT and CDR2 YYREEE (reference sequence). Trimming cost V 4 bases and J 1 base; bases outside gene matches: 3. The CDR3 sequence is CASSQDRGNTEAFF. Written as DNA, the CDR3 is TGTGCCAGCAGCCAAGACAGGGGGAACACTGAAGCTTTCTTT.